These 10 T cell receptor beta chains share one sample of origin, sequenced in a study of T cell responses to AZD1222 COVID-19 vaccine. Profiling relied on immunoSEQ multiplex PCR, and the TCRdb table lists in-frame clones only, not all of them. This table has around 150,000 clones, 90% to 95% appearing once. The starting material was peripheral blood, obtained on day 0 of AZD1222 vaccination. These receptors were obtained from an adult in good health.

The rearrangement uses TRBV6-5 and TRBJ1-1; 8 bases line up with TRBD1. J gave up 1 base and V 7 bases, and 2 bases lay outside the gene matches. The CDR3 totals 13 residues. CDR1 and CDR2 (germline): MNHEY, SVGAGI. The CDR3 bases are TGTGCCAGCACCGACAGGGGGAACACTGAAGCTTTCTTT. Its translation is CASTDRGNTEAFF.

The chain recombines TRBV7-9 with TRBJ1-4; D gene ambiguous. V was trimmed by 10 bases and J by 10 bases, leaving 16 bases between them. The CDR3 covers 12 residues. The germline V gene has CDR1 SEHNR and CDR2 FQNEAQ (reference sequence). The CDR3 spells CATQPQGGKLFF. The DNA for the CDR3 is TGTGCCACCCAGCCCCAAGGCGGAAAACTGTTTTTT.

The chain carries TRBV18 and TRBJ1-5; D unresolved. The germline CDR1 and CDR2 sequences are KGHSH and LQKENI. There are 14 residues in the CDR3. Trimming cost V 3 bases and J 8 bases, with 14 bases left between them. CDR3 region: CASSPGQTSEPQHF. The CDR3 nucleotides read TGTGCCAGCTCACCGGGTCAGACCTCGGAGCCCCAGCATTTT.

For the CDR3, the DNA is TGTGCCAGCAGCCCGGCCCCGTTGAACACTGAAGCTTTCTTT. It codes for CASSPAPLNTEAFF. This chain joins TRBV3-1 (or the pseudogene TRBV3-2) and TRBJ1-1; D gene ambiguous. CDR3 length equals 14 residues. The germline V gene encodes CDR1 LGHDT and CDR2 YNNKEL (reference sequence). Trimming left V 4 bases short and J 0 bases short, with 9 bases between.

The J gene is TRBJ1-5, the V gene TRBV7-2, with a tentative D call TRBD1 (5 bases). The CDR3 is made up of 17 amino acids. CDR1 is SGHTA, CDR2 FQGNSA, per germline. The ends were cut back, 1 base at V and 5 bases at J, with 18 bases in the middle. Written as DNA, the CDR3 is TGTGCCAGCAGCTTAGGGAGGCGCGAGGTGGGGGATCAGCCCCAGCATTTT. Translating it yields CASSLGRREVGDQPQHF.

This clone appeared once. J is TRBJ1-1 and V is TRBV9; no clear D. Germline CDR1 reads SGDLS; CDR2 reads YYNGEE. The CDR3 has 14 residues. V lost 3 bases to trimming and J lost 1 base, with 10 bases between them. The DNA of the CDR3 is TGTGCCAGCAGCGCAGCTATCGGGAACACTGAAGCTTTCTTT. This translates into CASSAAIGNTEAFF.

The J gene is TRBJ2-1, the V gene TRBV6-5; maybe TRBD2 (6 bases). Germline V gives CDR1 MNHEY, CDR2 SVGAGI. The CDR3 loop spans 14 amino acids. Deletions cut 6 bases from V and 5 bases from J, with 14 bases between. CDR3 sequence: CASSPGRDHNEQFF. DNA for the CDR3: TGTGCCAGCAGCCCGGGGCGGGACCACAATGAGCAGTTCTTC.

This sequence joins TRBV28 and TRBJ1-6; the match to TRBD1 covers 10 bases. Germline lookup yields CDR1 MDHEN and CDR2 SYDVKM. The CDR3 covers 17 residues. J gave up 9 bases and V 4 bases, and 12 bases lay outside the gene matches. This CDR3 reads CASSSPRDRGLVSPLHF. In DNA form, the CDR3 reads TGTGCCAGCAGTTCCCCCCGGGACAGGGGACTCGTTTCACCCCTCCACTTT.

The chain carries TRBV30 and TRBJ2-1; no clear D. Per the germline V gene, CDR1 is GTSNPN and CDR2 is SVGIG (reference sequence). Trimming shortened V by 6 bases and J by 5 bases, and 8 bases separated the two germline ends. CDR3 size: 11 residues. The CDR3 nucleotides read TGTGCCTGCCACTCAAACAATGAGCAGTTCTTC. This encodes CACHSNNEQFF.

This clone has only a few counts. The chain couples TRBV7-8 to TRBJ1-2; D may be TRBD1 (5 bases). Germline V lookup: CDR1 SGHVS, CDR2 FQNEAQ. The CDR3 sequence is 12 residues long. V dropped 5 bases and J dropped 2 bases, with 6 bases sitting between them. As DNA, the CDR3 is TGTGCCAGCAGCCGGGGGAACTATGGCTACACCTTC. Encoded protein: CASSRGNYGYTF.